A single sample gave rise to the 15 T cell receptor beta chains below, sequenced in a study of T cells in Graves' hyperthyroidism and ophthalmopathy. There were TCR beta CDR3 regions amplified from RNA transcripts. The TCR CDR3 was amplified in a first-round RT-PCR using the HTBI primer set. TCRdb ran MiXCR on the multiplex PCR reads and lists one entry per CDR3 protein. Among 550,000 to 700,000 distinct CDR3 sequences listed, over 12% were seen once. Specimen: blood. The source is a woman aged 40 to 55 with Graves' ophthalmopathy.

V usage is TRBV5-1 and J usage is TRBJ1-1, with a weak D call TRBD1 (6 bases). CDR1 and CDR2 from the germline V gene are SGHRS and YFSETQ. The V end was cut by 4 bases, the J end by 1 base, with 11 bases between. CDR3 length: 14 residues. CDR3 coding DNA: TGCGCCAGCAGCCCGTGGGGACAGAACACTGAAGCTTTCTTT. Its translation is CASSPWGQNTEAFF.

This clonotype was recorded at least ten times. The chain is built from TRBV20-1 and TRBJ1-1; D remains unclear. Germline lookup yields CDR1 DFQATT and CDR2 SNEGSKA (reference sequence). The CDR3 consists of 13 residues. V was pared by 2 bases and J by 2 bases, with 9 bases between. CDR3 region: CSARWEGNTEAFF. DNA for the CDR3: TGCAGTGCTAGATGGGAGGGAAACACTGAAGCTTTCTTT.

This sequence joins TRBV6-1 and TRBJ1-1; D gene unclear. V lost 5 bases to trimming and J lost 4 bases, with 17 bases between them. Germline V CDR1 and CDR2: MNHNS, SASEGT. The CDR3 is 15 amino acids. This CDR3 is CASSQLAGGSTEAFF. As DNA, the CDR3 is TGTGCCAGCAGTCAACTAGCGGGAGGGAGCACTGAAGCTTTCTTT.

This clonotype was observed at least ten times. The genes are TRBV28 and TRBJ1-5, with D hard to call. Germline V gene lookup returns CDR1 MDHEN and CDR2 SYDVKM. This CDR3 contains 14 residues. V shed 7 bases and J shed 5 bases, with 15 bases lying between them. As DNA, the CDR3 is TGTGCCAGCATCCCGCTGTGGGGTTATCAGCCCCAGCATTTT. Translated: CASIPLWGYQPQHF.

This clonotype is a singleton in its sample. It may be a read error: a sequence one base away is much more abundant. This chain links TRBV10-3 with TRBJ2-7; weak D call: TRBD1 (5 bases). V gave up 2 bases and J gave up 2 bases, with 7 bases separating them. Germline assignment: CDR1 ENHRY and CDR2 SYGVKD. The CDR3 contains 13 residues. CDR3: CAISEGQTYEQYF. CDR3 bases: TGTGCCATCAGTGAGGGACAAACCTACGAGCAGTACTTC.

At least ten counts were recorded for this clonotype. J is TRBJ1-2 and V is TRBV7-2; the D is unclear. The CDR3 is 15 amino acids. Trimming removed 0 bases at V and 2 bases at J, with 10 bases between. The germline gives CDR1 SGHTA, CDR2 FQGNSA. CDR3 nucleotides: TGTGCCAGCAGCTTAGCGCTGTCGGGGAACTATGGCTACACCTTC. Protein product: CASSLALSGNYGYTF.

This clonotype came up a few times. This chain joins TRBV24-1 and TRBJ2-1; 16 nucleotides agree with TRBD2. CDR1 is KGHDR, CDR2 SFDVKD, per germline. CDR3 length equals 18 residues. J was trimmed by 7 bases and V by 3 bases; bases with no gene match: 8. The CDR3 loop reads CATSDPGLAGGYGNEQFF. CDR3 coding DNA: TGTGCCACCAGTGATCCGGGACTAGCGGGAGGGTATGGGAATGAGCAGTTCTTC.

This clonotype was seen at least ten times. This rearrangement joins TRBV11-1 to TRBJ2-7; 8 nucleotides align to TRBD1. The CDR3 has 15 amino acids. Trimming removed 5 bases from V and 7 bases from J; junction bases left unmatched: 13. Per germline, CDR1 SGHAT and CDR2 FQDESV (reference sequence). CDR3 region: CASSHKRGQGGEQYF. CDR3 nucleotide sequence: TGTGCCAGCAGCCACAAACGCGGACAGGGCGGTGAGCAGTACTTC.

In its sample, this clonotype was seen many times. CDR3: CASSPRLTETQYF. CDR3 DNA: TGTGCCAGCAGTCCGCGACTAACAGAGACCCAGTACTTC. This rearrangement joins TRBV12-3 or TRBV12-4 to TRBJ2-5, with D possibly being TRBD2 (5 bases). The CDR3 spans 13 residues. Trimming pared 5 bases from V and 4 bases from J, leaving 11 bases between.

In its sample, this clonotype was seen many times. The chain links TRBV6-5 to TRBJ2-7, with 7 bases that match TRBD2. V was clipped by 0 bases and J by 2 bases; unmatched bases: 10. Looked up from germline, CDR1 is MNHEY and CDR2 is SVGAGI. The CDR3 totals 17 residues. CDR3 in amino acids: CASSYSKGGSSTYEQYF. CDR3 coding DNA: TGTGCCAGCAGTTACTCGAAGGGCGGGAGTTCGACCTACGAGCAGTACTTC.

This clonotype was counted many times. V and J are TRBV29-1 and TRBJ2-7; unclear D gene. The CDR3 contains 12 residues. CDR1 is SQVTM and CDR2 is ANQGSEA in the germline V gene. V lost 4 bases and J 1 base, leaving 8 bases between the germline ends. CDR3 sequence reads: CSVVLRSYEQYF. CDR3 coding DNA: TGCAGCGTTGTCTTGCGTTCCTACGAGCAGTACTTC.

This clonotype was found many times. The V call is TRBV7-8, the J call TRBJ2-5; D is unresolved. CDR1 is SGHVS and CDR2 is FQNEAQ in the germline V gene. The CDR3 runs to 13 residues. Trimming removed 2 bases at V and 5 bases at J, with 9 bases between. CDR3 amino acids: CASSLWVWETQYF. CDR3 coding DNA: TGTGCCAGCAGCTTATGGGTGTGGGAGACCCAGTACTTC.

This clonotype was picked up many times. The chain uses TRBV6-1 and TRBJ1-6; the D gene is possibly TRBD1 (5 bases). Germline V gene data show CDR1 as MNHNS and CDR2 as SASEGT. CDR3 size: 16 residues. V was clipped by 4 bases and J by 6 bases, with 16 bases between them. The CDR3 reads CASSGISTASNSPLHF. CDR3 DNA sequence: TGTGCCAGCAGTGGGATCTCGACAGCATCTAATTCACCCCTCCACTTT.

This clonotype was recorded a few times. V gene TRBV19 combines with J gene TRBJ1-1; possibly TRBD1 for D (6 bases). The V end was cut by 7 bases, the J end by 6 bases, with 12 bases between. Germline V CDR1 and CDR2: LNHDA, SQIVND (reference sequence). This CDR3 has 12 amino acids. DNA of the CDR3: TGTGCCAGTATGGGGGGGGCAGCTGAAGCTTTCTTT. It is translated as CASMGGAAEAFF.

This clonotype was counted a single time. The rearrangement links TRBV7-8 to TRBJ2-7; 11 bases are a match to TRBD2. The CDR3 totals 16 residues. CDR1 and CDR2 (germline): SGHVS, FQNEAQ. The V gene end was trimmed by 0 bases and the J gene end by 5 bases; junction bases not matched to a gene: 6. CDR3: CASSLALAGDIHEQYF. In nucleotides, the CDR3 is TGTGCCAGCAGCTTAGCACTAGCGGGAGACATCCACGAGCAGTACTTC.